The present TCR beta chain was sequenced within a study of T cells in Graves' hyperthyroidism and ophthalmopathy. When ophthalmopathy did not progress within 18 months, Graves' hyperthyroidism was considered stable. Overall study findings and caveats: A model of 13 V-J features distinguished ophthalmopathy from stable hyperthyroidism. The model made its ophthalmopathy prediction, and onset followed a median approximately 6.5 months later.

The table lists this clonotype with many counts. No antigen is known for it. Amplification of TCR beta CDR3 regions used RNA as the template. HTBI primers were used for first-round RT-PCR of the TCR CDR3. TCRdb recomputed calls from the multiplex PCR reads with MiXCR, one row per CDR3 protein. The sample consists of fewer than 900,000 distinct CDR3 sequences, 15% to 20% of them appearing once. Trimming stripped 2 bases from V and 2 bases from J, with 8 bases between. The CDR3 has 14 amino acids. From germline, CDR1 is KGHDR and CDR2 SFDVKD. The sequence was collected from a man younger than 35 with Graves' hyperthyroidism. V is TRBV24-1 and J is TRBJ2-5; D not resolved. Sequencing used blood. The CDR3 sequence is CATSDSSPQETQYF. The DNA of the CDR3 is TGTGCCACCAGTGATTCCTCCCCACAAGAGACCCAGTACTTC.